These 27 T cell receptor beta chains were all obtained from the same sample, sequenced in a study of blood T cells in healthy people across ages. The authors ran a second PCR of roughly 6 to 12 cycles using a sample-barcoded 5' primer and a J-beta primer mix. TCRdb used MiXCR to reprocess the 5' RACE reads, holding one entry per CDR3 protein. The sample consists of roughly 800,000 distinct CDR3 sequences, around half of them appearing once. The material sequenced was blood. These receptors were collected from a man older than 75 in good health.

The genes are TRBV6-2 or TRBV6-3 and TRBJ2-1, with TRBD2 matching over 7 bases. Germline V lookup: CDR1 MNHEY, CDR2 SVGEGT. J was trimmed by 6 bases and V by 5 bases; bases with no gene match: 10. The CDR3 contains 15 residues. In DNA, the CDR3 is TGTGCCAGCAGTCCCAGCGGCGGGAGTTCCAATGAGCAGTTCTTC. It yields the protein CASSPSGGSSNEQFF.

This clonotype occurred once. The chain combines TRBV7-9 with TRBJ1-1, with D unclear. V lost 5 bases to trimming and J lost 5 bases, with 9 bases between them. This CDR3 region has 12 residues. Germline V gene data show CDR1 as SEHNR and CDR2 as FQNEAQ (reference sequence). CDR3 coding DNA: TGTGCCAGCAGCAACCTTGGGACTGAAGCTTTCTTT. This translates into CASSNLGTEAFF. The whole variable domain, remainder taken from reference TRBV7-9 and TRBJ1-1, is DTGVSQNPRHKITKRGQNVTFRCDPISEHNRLYWYRQTLGQGPEFLTYFQNEAQLEKSRLLSDRFSAERPKGSFSTLEIQRTEQGDSAMYLCASSNLGTEAFFGQGTRLTVV.

This clonotype was recorded only once. The rearrangement joins TRBV7-6 to TRBJ1-1, with D hard to call. CDR1 SGHVS and CDR2 FNYEAQ come from the germline V gene. V lost 5 bases, J lost 1 base, and 5 bases lay in between. This CDR3 spans 12 amino acids. In nucleotides, the CDR3 is TGTGCCAGCAGCCCGAAGAACACTGAAGCTTTCTTT. It encodes CASSPKNTEAFF.

This clonotype was seen more than once but under ten times. The chain employs TRBV28 and TRBJ2-7; tentatively, D is TRBD1 (6 bases). Germline CDR1 is MDHEN and CDR2 is SYDVKM. The CDR3 sequence is 13 residues long. V lost 6 bases, J lost 4 bases, and 13 bases lay in between. The CDR3 DNA follows: TGTGCCAGCAGCCCCCCAGGGACATACGAGCAGTACTTC. Its translation: CASSPPGTYEQYF.

There are a few counts of this clonotype. This rearrangement joins TRBV5-1 to TRBJ2-5; 7 bases fit TRBD1. CDR1 is SGHRS, CDR2 YFSETQ, per germline. This CDR3 has 12 residues. The V gene end was trimmed by 8 bases and the J gene end by 2 bases; junction bases not matched to a gene: 3. CDR3 sequence: CARDREQETQYF. The CDR3 DNA sequence: TGCGCCAGAGACAGGGAGCAAGAGACCCAGTACTTC.

CDR3 sequence (DNA): TGTGCCAGCAGTGACGACAGGGCAGTGGGCGAGCAGTACTTC. Residues: CASSDDRAVGEQYF. This sequence joins TRBV6-2 or TRBV6-3 and TRBJ2-4; 7 bases fit TRBD1. The DNA end lines up better with TRBJ2-7; the J call may be wrong. The V gene's germline CDR1 is MNHEY and CDR2 SVGEGT. The CDR3 loop spans 14 amino acids.

The chain combines TRBV2 with TRBJ1-6; TRBD1 matches at 8 bases. The ends lost 6 bases at V and 10 bases at J; junction bases unmatched: 8. The CDR3 loop spans 14 amino acids. Germline V CDR1 and CDR2: SNHLY, FYNNEI. The CDR3 is CASSGQGDGSPLHF. The CDR3 nucleotides are TGTGCCAGCAGCGGACAGGGAGACGGGTCACCCCTCCACTTT.

The sample holds a few counts of this clonotype. The V and J genes are TRBV10-3 and TRBJ2-1; 10 bases agree with TRBD2. This CDR3 comprises 12 residues. V lost 10 bases, J lost 7 bases, and 4 bases stayed unmatched. Per germline, CDR1 ENHRY and CDR2 SYGVKD. CDR3 bases: TGTGCCACAGGACTAGCGGCGAATGAGCAGTTCTTC. The encoded protein is CATGLAANEQFF.

The chain uses TRBV5-1 and TRBJ1-5; D is unresolved. The germline V and J ends were trimmed by 0 bases and 6 bases, with 10 bases remaining between them. This CDR3 contains 14 residues. CDR1 is SGHRS, CDR2 YFSETQ, per germline. For the CDR3, the DNA is TGCGCCAGCAGCTTGGAAGGGCAAGGTCAGCCCCAGCATTTT. Translated: CASSLEGQGQPQHF. The variable domain in full, completed from reference TRBV5-1 and TRBJ1-5, reads KAGVTQTPRYLIKTRGQQVTLSCSPISGHRSVSWYQQTPGQGLQFLFEYFSETQRNKGNFPGRFSGRQFSNSRSEMNVSTLELGDSALYLCASSLEGQGQPQHFGDGTRLSIL.

The chain uses TRBV4-1 and TRBJ2-3, with TRBD2 matching over 7 bases. There are 19 residues in the CDR3. Germline CDR1 reads MGHRA; CDR2 reads YSYEKL. V gave up 4 bases and J gave up 14 bases; unmatched junction bases: 30. CDR3 in amino acids: CASSPRGVERDEGHRYAYF. For the CDR3, the DNA is TGCGCCAGCAGCCCCCGCGGTGTGGAGCGGGATGAGGGTCACAGATACGCGTATTTT.

To note about this clonotype: A read error may be the cause here, since a much bigger clone is one base away. The rearrangement links TRBV28 to TRBJ2-5; D remains unclear. The V gene lost 2 bases and the J gene lost 5 bases, with 3 bases spanning the gap. The CDR3 is made up of 11 amino acids. Germline CDR1 MDHEN, CDR2 SYDVKM. The CDR3 sequence: CASSLPETQYF. The CDR3 DNA sequence: TGTGCCAGCAGTTTACCGGAGACCCAGTACTTC.

This clonotype has just a few counts. The rearrangement uses TRBV6-6 and TRBJ2-5; D is unclear. Trimming removed 5 bases at V and 3 bases at J, with 16 bases between. CDR1 MNHNY and CDR2 SVGAGI come from the germline V gene (reference sequence). The CDR3 is 15 residues long. The CDR3 DNA sequence: TGTGCCAGCAGTGCCCTGTTCGGAACGAAAGAGACCCAGTACTTC. The encoded protein is CASSALFGTKETQYF.

The rearrangement joins TRBV7-6 to TRBJ2-7; D call uncertain. Germline lookup yields CDR1 SGHVS and CDR2 FNYEAQ. Trimming took off 1 base at V and 4 bases at J, with 20 bases between the two ends. The CDR3 runs to 17 residues. The CDR3 is CASSLGVGLDSLYEQYF. The CDR3 bases are TGTGCCAGCAGCTTAGGAGTGGGCCTCGACTCCCTTTACGAGCAGTACTTC.

The chain is built from TRBV24-1 and TRBJ2-1; D uncertain. Trimming took off 3 bases at V and 4 bases at J, with 9 bases between the two ends. Germline assignment: CDR1 KGHDR and CDR2 SFDVKD. The CDR3 runs 14 residues. The CDR3 sequence: CATSDKGIYNEQFF. The CDR3 DNA sequence: TGTGCCACCAGTGATAAGGGAATTTACAATGAGCAGTTCTTC.

This clonotype was seen a handful of times. The chain carries TRBV5-1 and TRBJ1-2, with 8 bases identical to TRBD1. From germline, CDR1 is SGHRS and CDR2 YFSETQ. V trimming: 3 bases; J trimming: 4 bases; junction bases outside the gene matches: 5. The CDR3 runs 14 residues. The CDR3 DNA follows: TGCGCCAGCAGCTATGACAGGGGACCCTATGGCTACACCTTC. It is translated as CASSYDRGPYGYTF.

The genes are TRBV7-9 and TRBJ2-5, with D perhaps given as TRBD1 or TRBD2 (5 bases each). The V end was cut by 8 bases, the J end by 5 bases, with 9 bases between. CDR3 size: 11 residues. Germline CDR1 reads SEHNR; CDR2 reads FQNEAQ (reference sequence). The CDR3 loop reads CASGTSETQYF. The CDR3 region has the DNA TGTGCCAGCGGGACGTCTGAGACCCAGTACTTC.

This clonotype occurred once. The rearrangement uses TRBV12-3 or TRBV12-4 and TRBJ1-2; D not certain. The CDR3 is made up of 12 amino acids. With 7 bases removed from V and 4 bases from J, the gap between germline ends came to 10 bases. The DNA for the CDR3 is TGTGCCAGCACAGGTGTGAGCTATGGCTACACCTTC. Its protein is CASTGVSYGYTF.

The chain is built from TRBV7-3 and TRBJ2-2; D remains unclear. There are 17 residues in the CDR3. V was trimmed by 6 bases and J by 2 bases, leaving 19 bases between them. Germline CDR1 and CDR2: SGHTA and FQGTGA. Here the CDR3 reads CASRNGRSRTNTGELFF. CDR3 DNA: TGTGCCAGCAGAAACGGCAGGTCCCGAACAAACACCGGGGAGCTGTTTTTT.

This clonotype showed up just a few times. The CDR3 bases are TGTGCCAGCAGCTTCTTTCCGCGACAGGACGGTCAGCCCCAGCATTTT. Amino acid sequence: CASSFFPRQDGQPQHF. V and J are TRBV7-2 and TRBJ1-5, with TRBD1 as a possible D gene (6 bases). Germline V gene data show CDR1 as SGHTA and CDR2 as FQGNSA. V was clipped by 3 bases and J by 6 bases, with 18 bases between them. CDR3 length: 16 residues.

This clonotype was observed a few times. The rearrangement links TRBV12-3 or TRBV12-4 to TRBJ2-1; the match to TRBD1 covers 9 bases. The V segment lost 6 bases and the J segment 4 bases; nucleotides outside the gene matches: 10. The CDR3 totals 16 residues. The chain's CDR3 is CASRDRGDRAYNEQFF. DNA for the CDR3: TGTGCCAGCAGAGACAGGGGGGACCGAGCGTACAATGAGCAGTTCTTC.

V gene TRBV12-3 or TRBV12-4 combines with J gene TRBJ2-5; D gene uncertain. V lost 6 bases and J lost 5, with 16 bases in between. This CDR3 has 14 amino acids. The CDR3 DNA sequence: TGTGCCAGCAGCCCGACCCTGGTCGTGGAGACCCAGTACTTC. Translation: CASSPTLVVETQYF.

The chain carries TRBV20-1 and TRBJ2-7, with 8 nucleotides matching TRBD2. Germline loops: CDR1 DFQATT, CDR2 SNEGSKA (reference sequence). The CDR3 extends over 12 amino acids. V was pared by 5 bases and J by 2 bases, with 2 bases of the junction left unmatched. The CDR3 DNA is TGCAGTGCTCATAGCGGGGCCTACGAGCAGTACTTC. It codes for CSAHSGAYEQYF.

Written as DNA, the CDR3 is TGCGCCAGCAGAGTTTTGACAGGCGGGGCAGAGACCCAGTACTTC. Protein: CASRVLTGGAETQYF. The chain is built from TRBV5-1 and TRBJ2-5, with D possibly called TRBD1 or TRBD2 (6 bases each). CDR3 length: 15 residues. Germline V CDR1 and CDR2: SGHRS, YFSETQ. Trimming cost V 5 bases and J 4 bases, with 18 bases left between them.

Only a few counts were recorded for this clonotype. V gene TRBV7-9 combines with J gene TRBJ2-5; maybe TRBD1 (5 bases). The length of the CDR3 is 14 residues. Germline V gene data show CDR1 as SEHNR and CDR2 as FQNEAQ (reference sequence). V shed 5 bases and J shed 2 bases, with 12 bases lying between them. This CDR3 reads CASSTPRGQETQYF. The CDR3 DNA follows: TGTGCCAGCAGCACCCCTAGGGGTCAAGAGACCCAGTACTTC.

For the CDR3, the DNA is TGCAGCGTTCCCAGGCCAAGCGGGAGTGGGGGAGAGACCCAGTACTTC. Its translation: CSVPRPSGSGGETQYF. The rearrangement links TRBV29-1 to TRBJ2-5; 8 nucleotides align to TRBD2. The germline CDR1 and CDR2 sequences are SQVTM and ANQGSEA. The CDR3 contains 16 residues. V was clipped by 5 bases and J by 4 bases; unmatched bases: 15.

This clonotype was observed a single time. The rearrangement uses TRBV4-2 and TRBJ2-3, with TRBD2 matching 10 bases. V lost 3 bases, J lost 14 bases, and 20 bases stayed unmatched. Germline V gene lookup returns CDR1 LGHNA and CDR2 YNFKEQ. The CDR3 extends over 17 amino acids. The CDR3 DNA reads as TGTGCCAGCAGCCATCCCCTAGCGGGAGTGAGGCACAGATACGCGTATTTT. Amino acids: CASSHPLAGVRHRYAYF.

This clonotype was detected only a few times. The chain combines TRBV6-5 with TRBJ2-7; 10 bases match TRBD2. The germline V gene encodes CDR1 MNHEY and CDR2 SVGAGI. This CDR3 comprises 16 residues. J gave up 1 base and V 3 bases, and 6 bases lay outside the gene matches. CDR3 region: CASSYSVAGGSYEQYF. The CDR3 DNA is TGTGCCAGCAGTTATTCCGTAGCGGGAGGATCCTACGAGCAGTACTTC.